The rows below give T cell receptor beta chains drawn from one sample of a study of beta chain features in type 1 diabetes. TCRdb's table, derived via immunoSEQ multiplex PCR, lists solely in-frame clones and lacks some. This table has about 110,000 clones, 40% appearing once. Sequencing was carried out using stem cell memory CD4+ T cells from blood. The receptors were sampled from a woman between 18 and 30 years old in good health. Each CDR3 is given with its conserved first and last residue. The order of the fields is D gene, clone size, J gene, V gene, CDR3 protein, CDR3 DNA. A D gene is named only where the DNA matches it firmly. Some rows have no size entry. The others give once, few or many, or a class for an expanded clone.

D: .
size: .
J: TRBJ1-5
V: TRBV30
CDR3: CAWSQGQQPQHF
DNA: TGTGCCTGGAGCCAGGGGCAGCAGCCCCAGCATTTT

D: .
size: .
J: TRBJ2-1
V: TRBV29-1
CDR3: CSARLTSDNEQFF
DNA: TGCAGCGCTCGCTTGACTAGTGACAATGAGCAGTTCTTC

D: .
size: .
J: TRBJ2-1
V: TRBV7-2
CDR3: CASSLGGRSHEQFF
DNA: TGTGCCAGCAGCTTAGGAGGGAGATCCCATGAGCAGTTCTTC

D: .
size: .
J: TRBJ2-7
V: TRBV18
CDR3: CASSPREVSYEQYF
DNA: TGTGCCAGCTCACCCCGAGAGGTCTCCTACGAGCAGTACTTC

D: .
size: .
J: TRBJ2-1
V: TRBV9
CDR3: CASSPVGAPYNEQFF
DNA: TGTGCCAGCAGCCCCGTGGGGGCGCCCTACAATGAGCAGTTCTTC

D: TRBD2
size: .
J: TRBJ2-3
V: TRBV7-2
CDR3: CASSLRGGSADTQYF
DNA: TGTGCCAGCAGCTTACGTGGCGGGAGCGCAGATACGCAGTATTTT

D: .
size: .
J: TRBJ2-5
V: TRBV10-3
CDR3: CAIKGRPPGTQYF
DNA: TGTGCCATCAAGGGGAGGCCGCCGGGGACCCAGTACTTC

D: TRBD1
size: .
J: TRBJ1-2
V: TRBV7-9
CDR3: CASSLRQGNGYTF
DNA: TGTGCCAGCAGCTTAAGACAGGGGAACGGCTACACCTTC

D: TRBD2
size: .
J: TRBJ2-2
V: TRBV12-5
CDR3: CASGLVTAGDGELFF
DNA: TGTGCTAGTGGTTTGGTAACGGCGGGAGACGGGGAGCTGTTTTTT

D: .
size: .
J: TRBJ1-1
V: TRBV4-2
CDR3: CASSQETGRRDTEAFF
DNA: TGTGCCAGCAGCCAAGAAACAGGGAGAAGGGACACTGAAGCTTTCTTT

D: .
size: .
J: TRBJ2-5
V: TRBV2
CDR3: CVTNRDWRETQYF
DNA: TGTGTCACAAATCGGGATTGGCGAGAGACCCAGTACTTC

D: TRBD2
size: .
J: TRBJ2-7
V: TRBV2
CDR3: CASSGRLAGEQYF
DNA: TGTGCCAGCAGTGGGAGATTAGCGGGCGAGCAGTACTTC

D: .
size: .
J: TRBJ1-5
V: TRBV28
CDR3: CASSPTTGGTQHF
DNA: TGTGCCAGCAGTCCAACTACGGGGGGAACCCAGCATTTT

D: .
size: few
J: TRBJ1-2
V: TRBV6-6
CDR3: CASSSPGGYTF
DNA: TGTGCCAGCAGTTCCCCGGGGGGCTACACCTTC

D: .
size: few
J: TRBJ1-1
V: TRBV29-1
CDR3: CSVAILRATGNTEAFF
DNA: TGCAGCGTTGCGATCTTGAGGGCCACGGGGAACACTGAAGCTTTCTTT

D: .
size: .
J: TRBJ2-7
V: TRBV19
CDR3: CASSIPGKQYF
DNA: TGTGCCAGTAGTATCCCCGGGAAACAGTACTTC

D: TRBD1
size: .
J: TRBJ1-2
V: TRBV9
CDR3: CASSVTGRAGYTF
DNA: TGTGCCAGCAGCGTGACAGGGAGAGCTGGCTACACCTTC

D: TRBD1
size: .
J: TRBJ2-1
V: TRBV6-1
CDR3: CASSVTGTGSYNEQFF
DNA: TGTGCCAGCAGTGTGACAGGGACGGGCTCCTACAATGAGCAGTTCTTC